Reported below is one TCR beta chain. The germline V gene has CDR1 MDHEN and CDR2 SYDVKM. CDR3 length: 17 residues. This sample is drawn from a study of monozygotic twins with inflammatory bowel disease. TCRdb re-called the 5' RACE reads; every CDR3 protein appears as one record, without DNA. The repertoire table contains approximately 400,000 distinct CDR3 sequences. This clonotype was sampled from a human donor with ulcerative colitis or Crohn's disease, or a healthy co-twin of an affected twin (not recorded which). Material: blood. V and J are TRBV28 and TRBJ2-3; TCRdb selects TRBD2, and the lack of DNA leaves this call unchecked. CDR3: CASRMSGTSGITDTQYF. Full variable domain (remainder filled in from reference TRBV28 and TRBJ2-3): DVKVTQSSRYLVKRTGEKVFLECVQDMDHENMFWYRQDPGLGLRLIYFSYDVKMKEKGDIPEGYSVSREKKERFSLILESASTNQTSMYLCASRMSGTSGITDTQYFGPGTRLTVL.